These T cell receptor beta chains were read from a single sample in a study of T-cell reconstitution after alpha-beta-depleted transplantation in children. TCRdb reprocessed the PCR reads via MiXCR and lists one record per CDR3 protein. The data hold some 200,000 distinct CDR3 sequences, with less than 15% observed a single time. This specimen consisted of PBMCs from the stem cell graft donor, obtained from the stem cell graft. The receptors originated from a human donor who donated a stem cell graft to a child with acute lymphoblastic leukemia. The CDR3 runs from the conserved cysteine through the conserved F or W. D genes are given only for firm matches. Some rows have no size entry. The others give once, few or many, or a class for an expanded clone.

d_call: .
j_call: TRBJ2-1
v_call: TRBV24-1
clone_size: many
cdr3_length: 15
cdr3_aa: CATASAGSLGDEQFF
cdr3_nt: TGTGCCACCGCCTCCGCGGGCTCCTTAGGGGATGAGCAGTTCTTC

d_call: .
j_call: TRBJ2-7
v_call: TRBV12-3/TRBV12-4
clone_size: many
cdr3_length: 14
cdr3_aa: CASSPSTSPYEQYF
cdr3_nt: TGTGCCAGCAGTCCGTCAACGAGCCCCTACGAGCAGTACTTC

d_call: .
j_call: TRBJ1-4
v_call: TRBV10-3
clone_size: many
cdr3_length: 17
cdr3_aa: CAISETRTGATNEKLFF
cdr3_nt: TGTGCCATCAGTGAGACTCGGACGGGCGCAACTAATGAAAAACTGTTTTTT

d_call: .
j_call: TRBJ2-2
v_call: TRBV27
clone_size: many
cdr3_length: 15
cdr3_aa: CASSLRAGHTGELFF
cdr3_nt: TGTGCCAGCAGTTTAAGGGCAGGGCACACCGGGGAGCTGTTTTTT

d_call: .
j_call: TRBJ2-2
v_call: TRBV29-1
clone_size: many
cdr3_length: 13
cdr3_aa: CSVGGGGDGELFF
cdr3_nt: TGCAGCGTTGGGGGCGGGGGCGACGGGGAGCTGTTTTTT

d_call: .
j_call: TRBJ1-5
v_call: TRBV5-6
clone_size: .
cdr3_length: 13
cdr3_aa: CASSYFTTGLQHF
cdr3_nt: TGTGCCAGCAGCTACTTTACCACAGGGCTCCAGCATTTT

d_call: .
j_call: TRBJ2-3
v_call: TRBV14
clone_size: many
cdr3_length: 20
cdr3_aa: CASSLKIGGPPGVRTDTQYF
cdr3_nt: TGTGCCAGCAGCCTAAAGATAGGGGGACCCCCAGGGGTCCGCACGGATACGCAGTATTTT

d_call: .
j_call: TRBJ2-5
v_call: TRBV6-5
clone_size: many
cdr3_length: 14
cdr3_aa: CASSYYREQETQYF
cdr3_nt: TGTGCCAGCAGTTACTACAGGGAGCAAGAGACCCAGTACTTC

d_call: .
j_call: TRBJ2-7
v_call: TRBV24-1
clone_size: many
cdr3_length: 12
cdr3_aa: CATSDLRGEQYF
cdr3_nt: TGTGCCACCAGTGATTTGAGGGGCGAGCAGTACTTC

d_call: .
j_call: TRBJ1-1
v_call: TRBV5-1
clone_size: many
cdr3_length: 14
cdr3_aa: CASRKKTEVPEAFF
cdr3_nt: TGCGCCAGCAGGAAAAAAACCGAGGTCCCTGAAGCTTTCTTT